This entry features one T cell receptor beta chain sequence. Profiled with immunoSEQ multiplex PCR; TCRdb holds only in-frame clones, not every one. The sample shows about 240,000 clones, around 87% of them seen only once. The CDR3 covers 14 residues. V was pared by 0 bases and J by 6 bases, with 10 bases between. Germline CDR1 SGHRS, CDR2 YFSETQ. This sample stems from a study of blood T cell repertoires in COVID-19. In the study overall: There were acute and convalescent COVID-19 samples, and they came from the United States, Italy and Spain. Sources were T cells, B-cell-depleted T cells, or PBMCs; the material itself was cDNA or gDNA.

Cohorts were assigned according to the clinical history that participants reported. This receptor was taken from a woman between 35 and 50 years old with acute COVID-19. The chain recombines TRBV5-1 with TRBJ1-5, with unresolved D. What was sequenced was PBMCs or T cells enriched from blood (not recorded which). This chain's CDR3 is CASSLAGSAQPQHF. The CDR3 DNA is TGCGCCAGCAGCTTGGCCGGGTCTGCTCAGCCCCAGCATTTT.